This TCR beta chain was found in a study of T-cell reconstitution after alpha-beta-depleted transplantation in children. The germline V and J ends were trimmed by 2 bases and 0 bases, with 17 bases remaining between them. The CDR3 has 18 amino acids. Germline CDR1 and CDR2: MGHRA and YSYEKL. This clonotype was counted only a few times. This sample's TCRbeta library carried unique molecular identifier barcodes. TCRdb ran MiXCR on the PCR reads and lists one entry per CDR3 protein. In the table there are approximately 270,000 distinct CDR3 sequences, 20% to 30% of which are singletons. The clonotype was recovered from a female patient aged 2-9 years who had a stem cell transplant for congenital amegakaryocytic thrombocytopenia, so the T cells may come from the graft donor. This chain uses TRBV4-1 with TRBJ2-1; D might be TRBD2 (6 bases). Sequencing was performed on PBMCs, mostly from graft donor cells, taken 360 days after TCRalphabeta/CD19-depleted stem cell transplant. The chain's CDR3 is CASSQWGAGPSSYNEQFF. The DNA of the CDR3 is TGCGCCAGCAGCCAATGGGGCGCGGGACCAAGCTCCTACAATGAGCAGTTCTTC.